Only a few counts were recorded for the clone carrying this T cell receptor beta chain. This entry comes from a study of blood T cell repertoires in COVID-19. Background on the study: Samples taken during acute and convalescent COVID-19 were collected in the United States, Italy and Spain. From T cells, B-cell-depleted T cells, or PBMCs came the material, which was cDNA or gDNA.

Assay used: immunoSEQ multiplex PCR; TCRdb lists only in-frame clones, some missing. Of 250,000 to 400,000 clones detected, approximately 87% appear once; the ten largest clones hold less than 3.5%. One Seattle source followed patients from active infection through their disease course. Between the trimmed V and J ends, which lost 2 bases and 4 bases, there was a span of 8 bases. The CDR3 runs to 13 residues. Germline lookup yields CDR1 SGHRS and CDR2 YFSETQ. Sequenced input: peripheral blood. The receptor's source is a woman aged 25 to 39 with COVID-19, enrolled during active disease. This chain uses TRBV5-1 with TRBJ2-3; perhaps TRBD1 as D (5 bases). CDR3 sequence (DNA): TGCGCCAGCAGCTTTCAGGGCTCAGATACGCAGTATTTT. Translation gives CASSFQGSDTQYF.